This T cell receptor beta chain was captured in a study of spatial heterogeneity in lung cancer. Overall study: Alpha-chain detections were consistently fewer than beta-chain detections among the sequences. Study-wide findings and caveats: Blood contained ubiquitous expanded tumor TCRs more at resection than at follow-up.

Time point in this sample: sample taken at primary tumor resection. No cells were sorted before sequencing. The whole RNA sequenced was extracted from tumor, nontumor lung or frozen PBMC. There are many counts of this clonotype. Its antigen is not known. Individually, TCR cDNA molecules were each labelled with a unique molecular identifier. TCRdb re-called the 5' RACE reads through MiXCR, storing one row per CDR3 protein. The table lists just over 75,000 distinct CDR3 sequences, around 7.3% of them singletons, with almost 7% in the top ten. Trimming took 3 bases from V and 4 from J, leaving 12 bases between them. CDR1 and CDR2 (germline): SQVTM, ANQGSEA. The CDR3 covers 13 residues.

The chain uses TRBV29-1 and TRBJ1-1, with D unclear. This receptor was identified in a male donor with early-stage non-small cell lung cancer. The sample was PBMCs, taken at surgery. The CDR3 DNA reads TGCAGCGTTGATGTGGCTCTGGGCACTGAAGCTTTCTTT. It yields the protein CSVDVALGTEAFF. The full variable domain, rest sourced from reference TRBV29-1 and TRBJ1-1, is SAVISQKPSRDICQRGTSLTIQCQVDSQVTMMFWYRQQPGQSLTLIATANQGSEATYESGFVIDKFPISRPNLTFSTLTVSNMSPEDSSIYLCSVDVALGTEAFFGQGTRLTVV.